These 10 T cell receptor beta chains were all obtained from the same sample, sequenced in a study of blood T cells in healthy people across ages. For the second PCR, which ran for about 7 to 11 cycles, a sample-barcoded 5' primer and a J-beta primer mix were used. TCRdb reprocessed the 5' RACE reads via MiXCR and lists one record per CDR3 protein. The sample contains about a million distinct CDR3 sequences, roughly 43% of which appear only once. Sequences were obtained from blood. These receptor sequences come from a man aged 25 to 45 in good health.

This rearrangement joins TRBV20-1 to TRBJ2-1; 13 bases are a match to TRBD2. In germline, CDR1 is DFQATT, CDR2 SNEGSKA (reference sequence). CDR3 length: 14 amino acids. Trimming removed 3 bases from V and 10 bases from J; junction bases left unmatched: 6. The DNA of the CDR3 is TGCAGTGCTAGGGGGACTAGCGGGATATCCGAGCAGTTCTTC. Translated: CSARGTSGISEQFF.

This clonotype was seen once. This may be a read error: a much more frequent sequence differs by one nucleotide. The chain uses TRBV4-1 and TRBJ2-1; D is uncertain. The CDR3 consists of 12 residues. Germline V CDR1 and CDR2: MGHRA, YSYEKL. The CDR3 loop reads CASIQDGNEQFF. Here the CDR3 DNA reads TGCGCCAGCATCCAAGATGGGAATGAGCAGTTCTTC.

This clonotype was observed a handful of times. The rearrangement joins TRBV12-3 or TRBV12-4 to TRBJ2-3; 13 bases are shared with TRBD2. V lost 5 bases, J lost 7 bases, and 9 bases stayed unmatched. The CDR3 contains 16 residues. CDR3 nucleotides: TGTGCCAGCAGTCCCGGACTAGCGGGAGTACCCTATACGCAGTATTTT. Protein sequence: CASSPGLAGVPYTQYF.

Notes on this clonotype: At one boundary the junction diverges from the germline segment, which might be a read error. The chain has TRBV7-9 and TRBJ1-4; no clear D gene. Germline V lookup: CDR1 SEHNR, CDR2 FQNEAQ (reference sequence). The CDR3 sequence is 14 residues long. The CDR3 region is CASSFPVTNEKRFF. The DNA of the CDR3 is TGTGCCAGCAGCTTTCCGGTAACTAATGAAAAACGGTTTTTT.

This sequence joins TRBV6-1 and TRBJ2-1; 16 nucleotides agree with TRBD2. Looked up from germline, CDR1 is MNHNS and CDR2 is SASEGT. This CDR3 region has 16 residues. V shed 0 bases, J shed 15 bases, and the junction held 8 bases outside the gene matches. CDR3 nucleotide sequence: TGTGCCAGCAGTGAAGCCCCGGGACTAGCGGGGGGGCGTCCGTTCTTC. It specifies CASSEAPGLAGGRPFF.

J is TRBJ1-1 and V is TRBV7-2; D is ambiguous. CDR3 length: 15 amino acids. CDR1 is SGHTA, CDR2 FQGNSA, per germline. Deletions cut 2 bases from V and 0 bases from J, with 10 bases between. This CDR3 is CASSLKVGVNTEAFF. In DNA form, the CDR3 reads TGTGCCAGCAGCTTAAAAGTCGGGGTGAACACTGAAGCTTTCTTT.

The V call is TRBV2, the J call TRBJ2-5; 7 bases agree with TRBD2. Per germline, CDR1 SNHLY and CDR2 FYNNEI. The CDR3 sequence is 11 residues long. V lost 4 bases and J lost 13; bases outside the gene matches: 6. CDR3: CASSGGGTLYF. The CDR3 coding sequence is TGTGCCAGCAGTGGCGGGGGAACGTTGTACTTC. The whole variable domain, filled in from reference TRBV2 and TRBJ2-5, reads EPEVTQTPSHQVTQMGQEVILRCVPISNHLYFYWYRQILGQKVEFLVSFYNNEISEKSEIFDDQFSVERPDGSNFTLKIRSTKLEDSAMYFCASSGGGTLYFGPGTRLLVL.

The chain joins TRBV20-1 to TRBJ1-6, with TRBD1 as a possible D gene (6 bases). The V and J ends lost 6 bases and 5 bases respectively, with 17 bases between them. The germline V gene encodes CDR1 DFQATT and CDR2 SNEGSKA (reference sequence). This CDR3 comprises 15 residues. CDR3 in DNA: TGCAGTGCGCTAGGGGGGGCCGGGGATAATTCACCCCTCCACTTT. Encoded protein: CSALGGAGDNSPLHF.

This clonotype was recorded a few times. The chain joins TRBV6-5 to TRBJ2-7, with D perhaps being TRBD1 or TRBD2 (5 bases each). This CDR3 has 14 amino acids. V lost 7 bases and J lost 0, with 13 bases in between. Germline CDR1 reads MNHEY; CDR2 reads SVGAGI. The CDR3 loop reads CASTGTTTSYEQYF. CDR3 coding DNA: TGTGCCAGCACCGGGACGACGACCTCCTACGAGCAGTACTTC.

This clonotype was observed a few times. As DNA, the CDR3 is TGTGCCAGCACCGGTCTCGTGGGGGAGACCCAGTACTTC. Translated, it gives CASTGLVGETQYF. The genes are TRBV6-5 and TRBJ2-7; D is uncertain. The J call may not be correct, given that the DNA end is closer to TRBJ2-5. The germline CDR1 and CDR2 sequences are MNHEY and SVGAGI. CDR3 length: 13 amino acids.